This TCR beta chain was observed in a study of blood T cell repertoires in COVID-19. Turning to the study itself: There were acute and convalescent COVID-19 samples, and they came from the United States, Italy and Spain.

Those enrolled, adults aged about 18 to 89 years, came from 20 to 25 US areas. Participants' own reports of clinical history determined their cohort assignment. Authors' analysis steps: Reference gene primer amplification gave nucleated cell count estimates. Sequencing was performed with immunoSEQ multiplex PCR; in TCRdb, only in-frame clones are kept and a portion is missing. That table supplies the V and J calls and clone size; D and trimming were determined from the DNA. The table records 300,000 to 500,000 clones, approximately 87% of them present only once. The sequencing input was PBMCs or T cells enriched from blood (not recorded which). The receptor was derived from a woman between 25 and 40 years old with acute COVID-19.

Written as DNA, the CDR3 is TGCGCCAGCACAATAGCGGGGGGGTCCTACGAGCAGTACTTC. Translation: CASTIAGGSYEQYF. The rearrangement uses TRBV10-2 and TRBJ2-7; 11 bases fit TRBD2. Trimming at V came to 7 bases and at J to 1 base, leaving 3 bases not matched to a gene. This CDR3 spans 14 amino acids. The germline V gene has CDR1 WSHSY and CDR2 SAAADI.